The clone carrying this TCR beta chain was seen many times. The antigen is not known. The cDNA was synthesized by means of template-switch 5'RACE, which was carried out with 10-nucleotide random UMIs. Every sequencing run generated over 190 million TCR-beta sequences from 15-18 subjects. TCRdb fed the 5' RACE reads into MiXCR, producing one record per CDR3 protein. The table has around 49,000 distinct CDR3 sequences, less than 15% seen once. The data are from a study of neurological immune-mediated disorders. Findings and caveats of the study: No CDR3 amino acid sequences recurred among expanded clones across subjects, suggesting private repertoires in all groups. Levels of TCR clonal expansion peaked in HTLV-1-associated myelopathy and reached their lowest in multiple sclerosis, under those of healthy controls.

J lost 5 bases, V lost 0 bases, and 5 bases had no gene match. CDR1 and CDR2 (germline): SGDLS, YYNGEE. The CDR3 length is 15 residues. Specified time point: longitudinal time-point 2. The sequence derives from a male donor with HTLV-1-associated myelopathy (HAM/TSP). The specimen was PBMCs. The chain joins TRBV9 to TRBJ1-5, with 7 positions matching TRBD1. The DNA for the CDR3 is TGTGCCAGCAGCGTAGATGGGGACAGCCATCAGCCCCAGCATTTT. Translating it yields CASSVDGDSHQPQHF.